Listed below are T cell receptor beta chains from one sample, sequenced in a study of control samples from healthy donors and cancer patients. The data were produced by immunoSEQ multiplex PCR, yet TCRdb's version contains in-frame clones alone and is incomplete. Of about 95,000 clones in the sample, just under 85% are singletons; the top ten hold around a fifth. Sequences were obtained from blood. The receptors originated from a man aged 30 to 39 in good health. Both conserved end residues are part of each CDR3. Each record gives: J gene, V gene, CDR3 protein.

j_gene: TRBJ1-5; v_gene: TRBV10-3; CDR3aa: CAISDGNQPQHF
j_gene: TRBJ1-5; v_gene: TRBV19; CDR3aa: CASSFGDQPQHF
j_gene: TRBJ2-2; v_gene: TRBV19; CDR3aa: CASIGENTGELFF
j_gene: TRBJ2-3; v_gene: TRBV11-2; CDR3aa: CASSVKGGSTDTQYF
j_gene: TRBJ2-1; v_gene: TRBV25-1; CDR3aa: CASSGGTGGSYNEQFF
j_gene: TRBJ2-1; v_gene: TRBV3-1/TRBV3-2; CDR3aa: CASSQGGLAGDNEQFF
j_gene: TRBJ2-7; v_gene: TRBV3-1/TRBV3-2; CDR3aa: CASSQDRGVGYEQYF
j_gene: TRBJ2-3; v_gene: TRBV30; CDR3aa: CAWSSGVGDTQYF
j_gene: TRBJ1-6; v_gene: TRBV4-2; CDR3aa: CASSQEISSYNSPLHF
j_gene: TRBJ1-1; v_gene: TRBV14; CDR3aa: CANSQDHREGTEAFF